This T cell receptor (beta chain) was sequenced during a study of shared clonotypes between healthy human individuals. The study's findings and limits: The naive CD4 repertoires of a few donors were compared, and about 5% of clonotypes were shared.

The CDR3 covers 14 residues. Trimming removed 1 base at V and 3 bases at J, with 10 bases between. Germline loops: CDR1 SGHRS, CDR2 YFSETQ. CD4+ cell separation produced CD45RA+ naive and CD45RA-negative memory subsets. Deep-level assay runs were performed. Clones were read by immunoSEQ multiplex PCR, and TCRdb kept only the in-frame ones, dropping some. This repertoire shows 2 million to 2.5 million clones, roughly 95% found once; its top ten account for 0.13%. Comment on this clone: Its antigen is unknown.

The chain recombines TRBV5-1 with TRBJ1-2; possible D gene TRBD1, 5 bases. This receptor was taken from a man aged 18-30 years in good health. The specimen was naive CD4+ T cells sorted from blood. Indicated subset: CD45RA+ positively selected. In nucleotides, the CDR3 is TGCGCCAGCAGCTTGTCGGCGGGGGACTATGGCTACACCTTC. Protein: CASSLSAGDYGYTF.